This TCR beta chain was profiled in a study of T cells after yellow fever vaccination. The overall study: Fractions containing few cells were prepared with SMART-Seq v4 Ultra Low Input.

Study-wide points: Most primary-vaccination clones recurred post-booster (roughly 97% CD4, 88% CD8).

Turning to this clonotype: Its antigen is currently unknown.

TCRdb passed the 5' RACE reads through MiXCR, listing each CDR3 protein once. This table has 510,000 or so distinct CDR3 sequences, 15% to 20% appearing once. Material: PBMCs, obtained 15 days after the yellow fever booster vaccination. The sequence was obtained from a man aged 25 to 40 who received the YFV17D yellow fever vaccine.

The CDR3 DNA reads TGTGCCAGCAGCGAGGGACCACCCGGGTCCGGTGAAAAACTGTTTTTT. Protein: CASSEGPPGSGEKLFF. The chain recombines TRBV7-8 with TRBJ1-4; D is perhaps TRBD1 (5 bases). Germline V gene data show CDR1 as SGHVS and CDR2 as FQNEAQ. The CDR3 contains 16 residues. V was trimmed by 5 bases and J by 7 bases, leaving 20 bases between them.